This paragraph covers one T cell receptor beta chain sequence. Its antigen is unknown. TCRdb's copy holds only in-frame clones and misses some; the assay was immunoSEQ multiplex PCR. The table records roughly 5,000 clones, around 62% of them present only once. The data originate from a study of CD8 T cell repertoires and HIV-1 epitope variants. The wider study: Autologous T cell-negative cells served as antigen-presenting cells in equal numbers. IL-2, IL-7 and IL-15 were added on days 3 and 7 of approximately 9-day cultures. Study-level results: No clonotypes responded to the TAALDMSHF plasma variant; about five recognized KF9, one HW9. Most of the nine antigen-specific clonotypes appeared cross-reactive to autologous or escape variants.

The sequence was collected from a male donor with HIV. The specimen was cultured CD8+ T cells derived from PBMCs.

CDR3 region: CASSDGSGDNEKLFF. The CDR3 DNA reads as TGTGCCAGCAGTGATGGGTCAGGGGATAATGAAAAACTGTTTTTT. The rearrangement uses TRBV2 and TRBJ1-4; a weak D match, TRBD1 (6 bases). This CDR3 spans 15 amino acids. Germline V gives CDR1 SNHLY, CDR2 FYNNEI. Trimming stripped 3 bases from V and 4 bases from J, with 12 bases between.